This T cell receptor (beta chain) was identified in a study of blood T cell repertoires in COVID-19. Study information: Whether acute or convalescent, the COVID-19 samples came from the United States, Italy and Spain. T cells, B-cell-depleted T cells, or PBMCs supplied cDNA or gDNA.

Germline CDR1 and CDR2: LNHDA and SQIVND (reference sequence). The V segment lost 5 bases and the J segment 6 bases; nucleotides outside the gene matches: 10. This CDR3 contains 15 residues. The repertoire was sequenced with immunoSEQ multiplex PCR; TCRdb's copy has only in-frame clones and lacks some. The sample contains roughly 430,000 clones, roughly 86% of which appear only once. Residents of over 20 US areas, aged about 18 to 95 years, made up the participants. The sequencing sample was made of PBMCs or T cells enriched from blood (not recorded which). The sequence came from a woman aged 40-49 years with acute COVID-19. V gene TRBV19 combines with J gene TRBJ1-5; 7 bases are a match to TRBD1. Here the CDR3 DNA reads TGTGCCAGTAGTTCCCTACAGGGGATAGGTCAGCCCCAGCATTTT. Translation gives CASSSLQGIGQPQHF.